This T cell receptor beta chain was identified in a study of CD8+ T cells in alopecia areata listed by TCRdb under 2018. For the wider study: The treated patients took part in an open-label pilot trial in which moderate-to-severe alopecia areata was treated with oral tofacitinib at 5 to 10 mg twice daily. Patients received tofacitinib for 6 to 18 months and were then followed off drug for 6 months to check for delayed response and recurrence. The study used high-throughput TCRbeta sequencing to examine T cell clonal expansion in alopecia areata, in both the C3H/HeJ mouse model and human patients. Scalp tissue and sorted CD4+ and CD8+ peripheral blood T cells from patchy and totalis/universalis alopecia areata patients and from healthy controls were covered by human TCRbeta sequencing. Patients on tofacitinib were biopsied at baseline and after 4 and 24 weeks of treatment, and several of the patients also had a later scalp biopsy. Clonality in the scalp was compared among normal scalp (n=4), patchy alopecia areata scalp (n=8), and alopecia totalis/universalis scalp (n=8). RNA was obtained with the PAXgene miRNA kit for fixed scalp, the miRNeasy kit for PBMCs, and the RNeasy kit for mouse skin. immunoSEQ multiplex PCR using 35 Vbeta forward primers and 13 Jbeta reverse primers was used to amplify TCRbeta CDR3 regions. Broader findings and caveats from the paper: Lesional scalp, especially in alopecia totalis/universalis, showed higher clonality and more expanded CD8+ clones than normal scalp, suggesting antigenic drive. Unlike mouse skin, where gammadelta T cells dominate, normal human skin contains resident alphabeta T cells that get sequenced too, which complicates analysis of the scalp TCR repertoire. Shared TCR sequences between patients were less evident than in mice, which may be partly attributable to HLA diversity in the patient population.

Concerning this clone itself: Its antigen specificity is not known. Base-call qualities are not available, and no considerably larger clone is one nucleotide away.

Ends trimmed: V by 5 bases, J by 4 bases; bases unmatched to a gene: 1. The CDR3 spans 12 residues, from the cysteine through the phenylalanine. Kept here is only the CDR3 DNA, which spans 36 bases and is read in frame from base 1. Via the germline V gene, CDR1 is SGHTA and CDR2 FQGNSA. Library method: the immunoSEQ multiplex PCR assay. RNA was extracted from all samples and reverse transcribed into cDNA, which served as template for TCR sequencing. SuperScript III was used to make first-strand cDNA, primed with a 2:1 mix of oligo-dT and random hexamers. A synthetic immune receptor repertoire was used to assess amplification bias, and residual bias was removed computationally. The source study handled its data this way. Raw reads were preprocessed to remove errors, and CDR3 was defined according to IMGT conventions as the region from the conserved cysteine to phenylalanine. Clonality was computed by normalizing Shannon entropy by log2 of the number of productive unique TCRs and subtracting the result from 1. Scalp TCRbeta sequences were cross-referenced with sorted blood CD4 and CD8 repertoires so that the CD4 or CD8 identity of scalp clones could be inferred. What TCRdb holds here is the immuneACCESS table cut down to in-frame rearrangements. Part of the clones is not present; checked against another copy, under half of the missing clones reflect an unresolved V gene, and the others are unexplained. V and J calls and clone size are copied from that table; D and trimming were computed from the DNA. Present in this sample are more than 110,000 clones, about 60% of which were seen just once. The leading ten clones occupy under 8% of the sample.

Interpreted using the paper, the time point label stands for: baseline before oral tofacitinib. Lesional scalp punch biopsies and peripheral blood were collected from alopecia areata patients. PBMCs were isolated by density centrifugation and stained for CD3, CD4 and CD8, and CD4+ and CD8+ T cells were sorted on a FACSAria. The starting material was CD4+ T cells sorted from blood, obtained at week 0. The TCR originated in a human donor with alopecia areata. This chain joins TRBV7-2 to TRBJ1-2; the junction holds 7 bases that match TRBD1. The CDR3: CASSRDSYGYTF. The DNA sequence is as follows: TGTGCCAGCAGCCGGGACAGCTATGGCTACACCTTC.